This is a list of T cell receptor beta chains from one sample in a study of blood T cell repertoires in COVID-19. The data were produced by immunoSEQ multiplex PCR, yet TCRdb's version contains in-frame clones alone and is incomplete. The table shows some 260,000 clones, with about nine tenths occurring only once. Sample: PBMCs or T cells enriched from blood (not recorded which). Receptors originate from a man aged 35 to 55 who had recovered from COVID-19. Both conserved end residues are part of each CDR3. Fields, in order: V gene, D gene, J gene, CDR3 protein, CDR3 DNA. The D gene is left open where the match is weak.

v_gene: TRBV5-1
d_gene: TRBD2
j_gene: TRBJ2-3
CDR3aa: CASSPVAGVADTQYF
CDR3nt: TGCGCCAGCAGCCCTGTAGCGGGAGTGGCAGATACGCAGTATTTT

v_gene: TRBV11-1
d_gene: TRBD1
j_gene: TRBJ1-2
CDR3aa: CASSFRQGDGGYTF
CDR3nt: TGTGCCAGCAGCTTTCGACAGGGGGATGGTGGCTACACCTTC

v_gene: TRBV18
d_gene: NA
j_gene: TRBJ1-1
CDR3aa: CASSPNPRVETEAFF
CDR3nt: TGTGCCAGCTCACCAAACCCCCGGGTCGAAACTGAAGCTTTCTTT

v_gene: TRBV30
d_gene: NA
j_gene: TRBJ2-5
CDR3aa: CAWSVYSQETQYF
CDR3nt: TGTGCCTGGAGTGTTTACAGTCAAGAGACCCAGTACTTC

v_gene: TRBV11-2
d_gene: NA
j_gene: TRBJ2-5
CDR3aa: CASSLYTRGYQETQYF
CDR3nt: TGTGCCAGCAGCTTATACACCCGGGGGTACCAAGAGACCCAGTACTTC

v_gene: TRBV4-1
d_gene: TRBD2
j_gene: TRBJ2-7
CDR3aa: CASSHSAGGTYEQYF
CDR3nt: TGCGCCAGCAGCCACTCTGCGGGAGGAACCTACGAGCAGTACTTC

v_gene: TRBV3-1/TRBV3-2
d_gene: TRBD2
j_gene: TRBJ2-5
CDR3aa: CASSQRGLASQYF
CDR3nt: TGTGCCAGCAGCCAGCGGGGACTAGCTTCCCAGTACTTC

v_gene: TRBV11-2
d_gene: NA
j_gene: TRBJ1-2
CDR3aa: CASSSAGGRNYGYTF
CDR3nt: TGTGCCAGCAGCTCAGCGGGGGGACGCAACTATGGCTACACCTTC

v_gene: TRBV4-1
d_gene: NA
j_gene: TRBJ2-1
CDR3aa: CASSRGQGGFMNEQFF
CDR3nt: TGCGCCAGCAGCCGCGGACAGGGAGGGTTCATGAATGAGCAGTTCTTC

v_gene: TRBV6-1
d_gene: NA
j_gene: TRBJ1-2
CDR3aa: CASSEGGSLNYGYTF
CDR3nt: TGTGCCAGCAGTGAAGGGGGCTCACTAAACTATGGCTACACCTTC